The T cell receptor beta chain described here comes from a study of STAT5B mutations in CD4+ large granular lymphocyte leukemia. Regarding this clone: The target antigen is unknown.

TCRdb's copy holds only in-frame clones and misses some; the assay was immunoSEQ multiplex PCR. The repertoire consists of tens of thousands of clones, with nearly 90% occurring once and the leading ten covering around 3.5%. Overall study results and limits: No patients shared main leukemic clonotypes, though less than 30% appeared at low frequency elsewhere. Without putative leukemic clones, patient CD4-sorted repertoires remained more clonal than healthy CD4+ repertoires.

Trimming cost V 2 bases and J 2 bases, with 13 bases left between them. The germline gives CDR1 MDHEN, CDR2 SYDVKM. The CDR3 contains 15 residues. The chain uses TRBV28 and TRBJ2-7; TRBD1 or TRBD2 may be the D gene (5 bases each). Source material: CD4+ T cells from blood buffy coats. The sequence was collected from a human donor in good health. The CDR3 DNA sequence: TGTGCCAGCAGTTTAGCCGGGACGGCAACCTACGAGCAGTACTTC. This gives the protein CASSLAGTATYEQYF.